This TCR beta chain was captured in a study of CD8+CD57+ T cells in acquired aplastic anemia. Study-wide background: An average of roughly 2.9 ug of DNA was obtained from sorted CD4+ and CD8+ cells. Study results and limitations: In common between the patients and the controls were approximately 30 CD8+ CDR3 sequences.

For CDR3 and TCR beta VDJ profiling, genomic DNA was the template used. MiXCR was run by TCRdb on the reads, yielding one entry per CDR3 protein. The table has some 170,000 distinct CDR3 sequences, more than 45% seen once. Previously, flow cytometry had revealed CD8+CD57+ cell expansion in the patients chosen for sequencing. Points on this clonotype: The antigen is not known. Being one base from a much bigger clone, this may be a read error. The CDR3 end shows no conserved phenylalanine or tryptophan, and so a read error is likely.

The CDR3 is made up of 15 amino acids. J lost 1 base, V lost 3 bases, and 6 bases had no gene match. Germline values: CDR1 SGHRS, CDR2 YFSETQ. Input material: sorted CD4+, CD8+, or CD8+CD57+ T cells (not recorded which) from PBMCs. The chain couples TRBV5-1 to TRBJ1-1, with 7 bases identical to TRBD1. The clonotype originates from a human donor with aplastic anemia. The CDR3 here is CASSWGQGGNTEAFL. The CDR3 nucleotides are TGCGCCAGCAGCTGGGGGCAGGGGGGGAACACTGAAGCTTTCCTT.